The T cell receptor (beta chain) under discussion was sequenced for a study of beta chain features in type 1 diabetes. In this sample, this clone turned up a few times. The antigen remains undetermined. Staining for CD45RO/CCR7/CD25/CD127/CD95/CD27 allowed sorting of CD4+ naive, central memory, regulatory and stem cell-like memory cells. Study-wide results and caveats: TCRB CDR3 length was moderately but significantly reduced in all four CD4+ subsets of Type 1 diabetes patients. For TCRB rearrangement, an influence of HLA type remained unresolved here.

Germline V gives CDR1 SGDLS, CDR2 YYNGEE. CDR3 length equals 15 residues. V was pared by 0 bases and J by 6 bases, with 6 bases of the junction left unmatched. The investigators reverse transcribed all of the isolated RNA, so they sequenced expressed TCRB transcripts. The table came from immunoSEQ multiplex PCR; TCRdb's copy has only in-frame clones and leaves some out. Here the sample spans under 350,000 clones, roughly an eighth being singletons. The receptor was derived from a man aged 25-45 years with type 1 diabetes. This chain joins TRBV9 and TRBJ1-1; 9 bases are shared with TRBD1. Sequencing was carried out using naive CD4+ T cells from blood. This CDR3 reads CASSVDFGTGSEAFF. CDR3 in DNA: TGTGCCAGCAGCGTAGACTTCGGGACAGGGTCTGAAGCTTTCTTT.